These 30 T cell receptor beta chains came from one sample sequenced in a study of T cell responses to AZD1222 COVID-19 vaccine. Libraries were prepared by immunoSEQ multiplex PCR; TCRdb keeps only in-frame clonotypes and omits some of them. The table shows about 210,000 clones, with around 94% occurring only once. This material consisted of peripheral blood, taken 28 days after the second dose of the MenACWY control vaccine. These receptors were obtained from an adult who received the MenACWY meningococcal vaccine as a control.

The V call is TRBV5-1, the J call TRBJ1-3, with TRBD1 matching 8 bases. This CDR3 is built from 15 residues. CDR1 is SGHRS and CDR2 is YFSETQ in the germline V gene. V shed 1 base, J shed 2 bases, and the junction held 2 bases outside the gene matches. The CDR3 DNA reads TGCGCCAGCAGCTTGCAGGGGGCGGCTGGAAACACCATATATTTT. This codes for CASSLQGAAGNTIYF.

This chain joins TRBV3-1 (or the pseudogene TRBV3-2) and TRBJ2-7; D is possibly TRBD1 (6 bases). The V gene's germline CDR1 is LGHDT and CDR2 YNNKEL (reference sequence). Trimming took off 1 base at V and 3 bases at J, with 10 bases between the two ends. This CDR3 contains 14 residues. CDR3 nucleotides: TGTGCCAGCAGCCAAGGGGGGCCTGGCTACGAGCAGTACTTC. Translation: CASSQGGPGYEQYF.

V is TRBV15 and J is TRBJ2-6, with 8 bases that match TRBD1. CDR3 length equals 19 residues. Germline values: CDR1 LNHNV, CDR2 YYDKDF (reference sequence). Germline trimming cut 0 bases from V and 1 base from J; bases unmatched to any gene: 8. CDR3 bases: TGTGCCACCAGCAGAGATCTACAGGGGGAGATTTCTGGGGCCAACGTCCTGACTTTC. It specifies CATSRDLQGEISGANVLTF. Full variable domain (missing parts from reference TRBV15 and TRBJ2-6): DAMVIQNPRYQVTQFGKPVTLSCSQTLNHNVMYWYQQKSSQAPKLLFHYYDKDFNNEADTPDNFQSRRPNTSFCFLDIRSPGLGDTAMYLCATSRDLQGEISGANVLTFGAGSRLTVL.

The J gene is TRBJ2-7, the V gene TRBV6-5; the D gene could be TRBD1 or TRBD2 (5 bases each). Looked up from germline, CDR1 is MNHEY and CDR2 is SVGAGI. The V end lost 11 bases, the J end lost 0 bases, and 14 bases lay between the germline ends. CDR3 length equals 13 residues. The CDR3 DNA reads TGTGCCGCCTGGGACCCGCGCTCCTACGAGCAGTACTTC. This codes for CAAWDPRSYEQYF.

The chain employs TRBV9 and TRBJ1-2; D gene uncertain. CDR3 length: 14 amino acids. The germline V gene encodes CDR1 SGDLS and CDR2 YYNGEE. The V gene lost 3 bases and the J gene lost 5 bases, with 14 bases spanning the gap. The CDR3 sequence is CASSGRDVLYGYTF. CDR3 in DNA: TGTGCCAGCAGCGGGCGGGATGTCCTTTATGGCTACACCTTC. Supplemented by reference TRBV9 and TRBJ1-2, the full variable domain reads DSGVTQTPKHLITATGQRVTLRCSPRSGDLSVYWYQQSLDQGLQFLIQYYNGEERAKGNILERFSAQQFPDLHSELNLSSLELGDSALYFCASSGRDVLYGYTFGSGTRLTVV.

The CDR3 DNA follows: TGTGCCAGAACCGCTACGCGTTCGTGCTACACCTTC. It translates to CARTATRSCYTF. This sequence joins TRBV6-5 and TRBJ1-2, with D unclear. Per germline, CDR1 MNHEY and CDR2 SVGAGI. This CDR3 comprises 12 residues. Trimming took 9 bases from V and 9 from J, leaving 17 bases between them.

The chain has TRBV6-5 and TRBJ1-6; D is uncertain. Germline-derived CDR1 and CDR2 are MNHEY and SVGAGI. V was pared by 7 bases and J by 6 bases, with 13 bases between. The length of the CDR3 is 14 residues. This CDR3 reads CASTRRESNSPLHF. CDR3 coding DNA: TGTGCCAGCACTCGGAGAGAGAGTAATTCACCCCTCCACTTT.

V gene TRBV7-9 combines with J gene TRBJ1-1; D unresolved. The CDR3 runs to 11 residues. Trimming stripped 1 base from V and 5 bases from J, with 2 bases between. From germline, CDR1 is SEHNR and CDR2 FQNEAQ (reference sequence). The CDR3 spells CASSLVTEAFF. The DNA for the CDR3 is TGTGCCAGCAGCTTAGTTACTGAAGCTTTCTTT.

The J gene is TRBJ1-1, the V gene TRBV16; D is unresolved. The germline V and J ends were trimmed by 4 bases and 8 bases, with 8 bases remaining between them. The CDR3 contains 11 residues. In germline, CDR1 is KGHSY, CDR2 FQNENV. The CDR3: CASSLTQEAFF. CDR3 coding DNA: TGTGCCAGCAGCCTCACACAGGAAGCTTTCTTT. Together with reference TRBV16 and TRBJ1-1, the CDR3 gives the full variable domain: GEEVAQTPKHLVRGEGQKAKLYCAPIKGHSYVFWYQQVLKNEFKFLISFQNENVFDETGMPKERFSAKCLPNSPCSLEIQATKLEDSAVYFCASSLTQEAFFGQGTRLTVV.

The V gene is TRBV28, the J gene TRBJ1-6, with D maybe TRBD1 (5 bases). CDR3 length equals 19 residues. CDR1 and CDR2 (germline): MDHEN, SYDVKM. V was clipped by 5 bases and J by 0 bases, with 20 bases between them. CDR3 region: CASSTNNRGWSSYNSPLHF. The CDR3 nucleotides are TGTGCCAGCAGTACGAATAATCGGGGGTGGAGCTCCTATAATTCACCCCTCCACTTT. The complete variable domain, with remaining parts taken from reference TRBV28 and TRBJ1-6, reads DVKVTQSSRYLVKRTGEKVFLECVQDMDHENMFWYRQDPGLGLRLIYFSYDVKMKEKGDIPEGYSVSREKKERFSLILESASTNQTSMYLCASSTNNRGWSSYNSPLHFGNGTRLTVT.

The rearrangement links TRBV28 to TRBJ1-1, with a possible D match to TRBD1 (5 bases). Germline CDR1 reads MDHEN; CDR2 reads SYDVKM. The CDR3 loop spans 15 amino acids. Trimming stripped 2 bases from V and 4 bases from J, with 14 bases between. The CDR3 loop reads CASSLGPVGGTEAFF. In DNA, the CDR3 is TGTGCCAGCAGTTTAGGCCCAGTTGGGGGCACTGAAGCTTTCTTT. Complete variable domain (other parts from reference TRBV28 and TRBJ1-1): DVKVTQSSRYLVKRTGEKVFLECVQDMDHENMFWYRQDPGLGLRLIYFSYDVKMKEKGDIPEGYSVSREKKERFSLILESASTNQTSMYLCASSLGPVGGTEAFFGQGTRLTVV.

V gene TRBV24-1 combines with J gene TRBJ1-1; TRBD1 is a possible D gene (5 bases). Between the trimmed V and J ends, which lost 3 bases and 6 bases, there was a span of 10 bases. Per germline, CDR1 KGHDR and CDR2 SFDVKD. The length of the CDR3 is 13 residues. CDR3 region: CATSDQGRSEAFF. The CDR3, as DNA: TGTGCCACCAGTGATCAGGGTAGGTCTGAAGCTTTCTTT.

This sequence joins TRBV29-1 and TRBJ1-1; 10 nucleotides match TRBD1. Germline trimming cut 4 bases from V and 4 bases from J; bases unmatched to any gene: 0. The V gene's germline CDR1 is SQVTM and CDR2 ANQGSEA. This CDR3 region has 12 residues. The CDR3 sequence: CSVGTGGTEAFF. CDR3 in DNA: TGCAGCGTTGGGACAGGGGGCACTGAAGCTTTCTTT.

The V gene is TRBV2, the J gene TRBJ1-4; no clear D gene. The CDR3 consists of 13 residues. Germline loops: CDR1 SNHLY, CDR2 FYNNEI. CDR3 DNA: TGTGCAACGTCGGGTGAGGCTAATGAAAAACTGTTTTTT. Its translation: CATSGEANEKLFF.

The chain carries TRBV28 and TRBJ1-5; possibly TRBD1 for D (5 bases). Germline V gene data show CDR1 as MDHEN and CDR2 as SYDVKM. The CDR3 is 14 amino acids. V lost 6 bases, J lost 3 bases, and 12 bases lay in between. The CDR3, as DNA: TGTGCCAGCAGGCCAGGGTCCTACAATCAGCCCCAGCATTTT. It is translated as CASRPGSYNQPQHF.

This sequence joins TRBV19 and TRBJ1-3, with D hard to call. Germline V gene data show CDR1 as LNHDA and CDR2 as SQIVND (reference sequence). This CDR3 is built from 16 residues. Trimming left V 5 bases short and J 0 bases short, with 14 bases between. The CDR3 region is CASSPGRLISGNTIYF. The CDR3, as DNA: TGTGCCAGTAGTCCAGGTCGACTGATCTCTGGAAACACCATATATTTT.

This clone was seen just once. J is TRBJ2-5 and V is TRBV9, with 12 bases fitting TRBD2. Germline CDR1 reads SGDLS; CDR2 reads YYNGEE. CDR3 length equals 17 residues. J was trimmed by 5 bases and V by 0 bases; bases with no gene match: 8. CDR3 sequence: CASSVGLAGGRGETQYF. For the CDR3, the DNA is TGTGCCAGCAGCGTAGGTCTAGCGGGGGGGCGTGGTGAGACCCAGTACTTC.

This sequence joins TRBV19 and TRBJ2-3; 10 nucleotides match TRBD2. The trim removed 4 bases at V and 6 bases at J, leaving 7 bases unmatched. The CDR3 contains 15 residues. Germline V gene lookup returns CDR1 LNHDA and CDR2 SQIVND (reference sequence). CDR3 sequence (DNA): TGTGCCAGTAGTAGGGAGCGGGGGGGCGTGGATACGCAGTATTTT. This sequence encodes CASSRERGGVDTQYF.

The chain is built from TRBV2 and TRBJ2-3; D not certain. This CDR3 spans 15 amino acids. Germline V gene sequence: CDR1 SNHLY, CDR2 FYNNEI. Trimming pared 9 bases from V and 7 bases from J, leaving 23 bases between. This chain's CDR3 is CASDRNGPPSYTQYF. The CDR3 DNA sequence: TGTGCCAGTGATAGAAACGGACCCCCATCCTATACGCAGTATTTT.

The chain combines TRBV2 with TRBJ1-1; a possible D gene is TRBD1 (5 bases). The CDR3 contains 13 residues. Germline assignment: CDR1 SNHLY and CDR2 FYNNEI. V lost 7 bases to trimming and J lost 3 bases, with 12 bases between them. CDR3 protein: CASISQGDTEAFF. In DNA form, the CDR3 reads TGTGCCAGCATCTCCCAAGGGGACACTGAAGCTTTCTTT.

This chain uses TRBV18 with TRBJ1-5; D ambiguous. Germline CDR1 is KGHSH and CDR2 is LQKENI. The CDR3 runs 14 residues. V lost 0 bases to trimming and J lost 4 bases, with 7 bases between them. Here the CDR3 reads CASSPPGGNQPQHF. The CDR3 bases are TGTGCCAGCTCACCACCGGGAGGGAATCAGCCCCAGCATTTT.

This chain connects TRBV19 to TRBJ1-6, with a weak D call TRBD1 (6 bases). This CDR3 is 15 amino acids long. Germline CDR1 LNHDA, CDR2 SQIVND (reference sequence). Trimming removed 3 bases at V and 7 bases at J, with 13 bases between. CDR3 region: CASSMARGRNSPLHF. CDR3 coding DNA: TGTGCCAGTAGTATGGCCAGGGGACGAAATTCACCCCTCCACTTT.

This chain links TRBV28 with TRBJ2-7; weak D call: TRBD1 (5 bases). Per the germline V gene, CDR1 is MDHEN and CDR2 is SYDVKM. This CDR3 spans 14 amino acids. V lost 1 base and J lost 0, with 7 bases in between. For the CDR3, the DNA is TGTGCCAGCAGTTTATTAGACAGCTCCTACGAGCAGTACTTC. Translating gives CASSLLDSSYEQYF. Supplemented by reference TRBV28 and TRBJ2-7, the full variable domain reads DVKVTQSSRYLVKRTGEKVFLECVQDMDHENMFWYRQDPGLGLRLIYFSYDVKMKEKGDIPEGYSVSREKKERFSLILESASTNQTSMYLCASSLLDSSYEQYFGPGTRLTVT.

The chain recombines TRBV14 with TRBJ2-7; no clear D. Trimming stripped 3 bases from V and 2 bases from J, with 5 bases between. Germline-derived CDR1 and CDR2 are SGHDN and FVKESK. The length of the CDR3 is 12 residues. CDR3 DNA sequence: TGTGCCAGCAGCCACGGACCCTACGAGCAGTACTTC. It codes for CASSHGPYEQYF. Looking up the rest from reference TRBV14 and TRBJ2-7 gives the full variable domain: EAGVTQFPSHSVIEKGQTVTLRCDPISGHDNLYWYRRVMGKEIKFLLHFVKESKQDESGMPNNRFLAERTGGTYSTLKVQPAELEDSGVYFCASSHGPYEQYFGPGTRLTVT.

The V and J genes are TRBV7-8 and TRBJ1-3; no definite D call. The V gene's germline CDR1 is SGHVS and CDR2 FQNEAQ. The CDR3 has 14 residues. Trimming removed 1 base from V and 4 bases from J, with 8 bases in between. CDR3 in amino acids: CASSLGPSGNTIYF. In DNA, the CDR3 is TGTGCCAGCAGCTTAGGACCTAGCGGAAACACCATATATTTT.

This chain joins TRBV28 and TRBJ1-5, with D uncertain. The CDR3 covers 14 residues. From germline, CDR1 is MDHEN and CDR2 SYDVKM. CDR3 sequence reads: CVCGIPNSNQPQHF. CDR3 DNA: TGTGTCTGCGGGATACCTAATAGCAATCAGCCCCAGCATTTT.

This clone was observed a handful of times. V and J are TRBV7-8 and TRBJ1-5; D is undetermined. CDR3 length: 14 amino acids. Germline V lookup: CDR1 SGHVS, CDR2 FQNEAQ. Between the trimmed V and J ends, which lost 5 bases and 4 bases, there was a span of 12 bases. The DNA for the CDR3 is TGTGCCAGCAGCCGAGACTGGGTTAATCAGCCCCAGCATTTT. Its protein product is CASSRDWVNQPQHF. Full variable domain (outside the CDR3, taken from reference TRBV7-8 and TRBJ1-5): GAGVSQSPRYKVAKRGQDVALRCDPISGHVSLFWYQQALGQGPEFLTYFQNEAQLDKSGLPSDRFFAERPEGSVSTLKIQRTQQEDSAVYLCASSRDWVNQPQHFGDGTRLSIL.

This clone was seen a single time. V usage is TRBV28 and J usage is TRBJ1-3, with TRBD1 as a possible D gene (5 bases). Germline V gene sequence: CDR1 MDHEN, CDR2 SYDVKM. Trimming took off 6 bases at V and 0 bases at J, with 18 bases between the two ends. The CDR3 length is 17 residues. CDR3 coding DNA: TGTGCCAGCAGCCCCTGGGGGACCGCTTTCTCTGGAAACACCATATATTTT. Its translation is CASSPWGTAFSGNTIYF.

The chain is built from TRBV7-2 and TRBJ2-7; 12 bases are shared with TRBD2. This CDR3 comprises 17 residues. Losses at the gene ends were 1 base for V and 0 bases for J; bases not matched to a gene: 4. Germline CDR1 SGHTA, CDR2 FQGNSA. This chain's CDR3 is CASSLGGLAGSSYEQYF. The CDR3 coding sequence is TGTGCCAGCAGCTTAGGGGGACTAGCGGGTAGCTCCTACGAGCAGTACTTC.

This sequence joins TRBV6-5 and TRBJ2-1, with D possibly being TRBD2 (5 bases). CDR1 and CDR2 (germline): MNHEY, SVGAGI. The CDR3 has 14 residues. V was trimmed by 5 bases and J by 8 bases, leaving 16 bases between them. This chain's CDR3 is CASSHRDIRDEQFF. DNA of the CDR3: TGTGCCAGCAGTCACCGGGATATACGGGATGAGCAGTTCTTC.